The present entry profiles one TCR beta chain with its context. Its specificity is unknown. Per germline, CDR1 SGDLS and CDR2 YYNGEE. CDR3 size: 14 residues. Trimming cost V 4 bases and J 4 bases, with 11 bases left between them. TCR alpha and TCR beta cDNA libraries with sample barcodes and UMIs came from 5'RACE using constant-segment primers. TCRdb processed the 5' RACE reads anew with MiXCR; each CDR3 protein has one entry. The table has about 560,000 distinct CDR3 sequences, about 18% seen once. These data come from a study of T-cell memory formation after mild COVID-19. Looking at the study overall: TCR clusters were largely donor specific. Notes on the study in general: Pre-infection memory harbored some responding clones, suggesting cross-reactive memory joined.

J is TRBJ2-2 and V is TRBV9; TRBD1 might be the D (5 bases). The specimen sequenced was PBMCs or a T cell subset sorted from them (not recorded which). The origin of this receptor is an adult woman who had mild COVID-19 (a few samples of this study predate the infection). Cell type and time point are not known. This CDR3 is CASSPTALTGELFF. DNA of the CDR3: TGTGCCAGCAGCCCGACAGCACTCACCGGGGAGCTGTTTTTT.